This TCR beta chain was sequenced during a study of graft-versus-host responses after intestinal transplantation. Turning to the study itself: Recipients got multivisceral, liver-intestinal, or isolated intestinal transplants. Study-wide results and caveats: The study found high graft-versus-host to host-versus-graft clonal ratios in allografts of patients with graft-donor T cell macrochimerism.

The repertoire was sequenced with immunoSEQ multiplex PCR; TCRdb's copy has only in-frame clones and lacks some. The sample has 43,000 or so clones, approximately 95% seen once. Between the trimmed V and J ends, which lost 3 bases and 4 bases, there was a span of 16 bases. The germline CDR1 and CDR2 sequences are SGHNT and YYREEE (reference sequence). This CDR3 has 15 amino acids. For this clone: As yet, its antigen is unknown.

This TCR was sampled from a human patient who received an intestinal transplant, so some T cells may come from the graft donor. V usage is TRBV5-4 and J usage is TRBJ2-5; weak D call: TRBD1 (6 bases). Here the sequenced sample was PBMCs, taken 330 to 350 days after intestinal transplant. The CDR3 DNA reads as TGTGCCAGCAGCTACCGACAGGACGCTCGAGAGACCCAGTACTTC. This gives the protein CASSYRQDARETQYF.